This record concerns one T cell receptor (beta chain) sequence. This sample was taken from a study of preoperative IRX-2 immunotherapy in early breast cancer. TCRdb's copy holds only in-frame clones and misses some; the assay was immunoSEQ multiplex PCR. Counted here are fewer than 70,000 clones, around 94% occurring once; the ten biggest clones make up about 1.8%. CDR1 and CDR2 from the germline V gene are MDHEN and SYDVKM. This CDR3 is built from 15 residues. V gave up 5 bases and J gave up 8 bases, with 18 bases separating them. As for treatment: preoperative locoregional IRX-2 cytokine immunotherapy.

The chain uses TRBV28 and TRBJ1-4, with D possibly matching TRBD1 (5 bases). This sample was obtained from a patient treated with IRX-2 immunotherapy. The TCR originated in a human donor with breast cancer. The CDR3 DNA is TGTGCCAGCAGTGACATCCGGGACCGAGCCGAAAAACTGTTTTTT. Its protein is CASSDIRDRAEKLFF.